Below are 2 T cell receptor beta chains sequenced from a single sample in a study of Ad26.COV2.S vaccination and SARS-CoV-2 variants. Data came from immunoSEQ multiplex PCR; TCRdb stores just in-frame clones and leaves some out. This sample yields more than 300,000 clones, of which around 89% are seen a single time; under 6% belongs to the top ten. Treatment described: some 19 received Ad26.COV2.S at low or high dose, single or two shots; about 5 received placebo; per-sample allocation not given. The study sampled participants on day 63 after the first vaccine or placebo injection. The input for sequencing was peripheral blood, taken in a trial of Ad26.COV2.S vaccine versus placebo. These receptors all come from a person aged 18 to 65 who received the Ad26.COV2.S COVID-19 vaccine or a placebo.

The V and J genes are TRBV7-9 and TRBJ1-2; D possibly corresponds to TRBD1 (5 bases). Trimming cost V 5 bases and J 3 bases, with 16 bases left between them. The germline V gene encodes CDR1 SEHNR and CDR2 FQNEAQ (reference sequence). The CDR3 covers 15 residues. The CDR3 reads CASSQGRGTDYGYTF. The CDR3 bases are TGTGCCAGCAGCCAAGGACGGGGGACGGACTATGGCTACACCTTC.

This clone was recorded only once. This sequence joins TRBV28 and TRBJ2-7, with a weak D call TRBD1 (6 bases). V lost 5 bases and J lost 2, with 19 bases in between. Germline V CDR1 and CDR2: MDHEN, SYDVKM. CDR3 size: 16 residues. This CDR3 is CASSITGGQKAYEQYF. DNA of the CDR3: TGTGCCAGCAGTATAACCGGAGGACAGAAGGCCTACGAGCAGTACTTC. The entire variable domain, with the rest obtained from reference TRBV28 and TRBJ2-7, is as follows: DVKVTQSSRYLVKRTGEKVFLECVQDMDHENMFWYRQDPGLGLRLIYFSYDVKMKEKGDIPEGYSVSREKKERFSLILESASTNQTSMYLCASSITGGQKAYEQYFGPGTRLTVT.